The 4 T cell receptor beta chains given below trace back to one sample, sequenced in a study of cytomegalovirus exposure and HLA in healthy donors. 60 Vbeta and 13 Jbeta primers were used in PCR. Profiling relied on immunoSEQ multiplex PCR, and the TCRdb table lists in-frame clones only, not all of them. There are under 150,000 clones in the sample; 73% occur only once, and around 14% lies in the top ten. The sample consisted of PBMCs. Every receptor here comes from a human donor in good health.

The V gene is TRBV6-1, the J gene TRBJ1-2, with a tentative D call TRBD1 (6 bases). The CDR3 sequence is 14 residues long. CDR1 is MNHNS, CDR2 SASEGT, per germline. V lost 4 bases and J lost 7, with 16 bases in between. DNA of the CDR3: TGTGCCAGCAGTGCAGTGCAGGGGTCGAGTGGCTACACCTTC. This codes for CASSAVQGSSGYTF.

This clone was recorded only once. This chain uses TRBV5-6 with TRBJ1-5; TRBD1 aligns across 9 bases. The V segment lost 6 bases and the J segment 6 bases; nucleotides outside the gene matches: 4. There are 13 residues in the CDR3. CDR1 is SGHDT and CDR2 is YYEEEE in the germline V gene. The CDR3 region has the DNA TGTGCCAGCACCAAGGACAGGGGTCAGCCCCAGCATTTT. The encoded protein is CASTKDRGQPQHF.

For the CDR3, the DNA is TGCGCCAGCAAAGGAGAGTACGAGCAGTACTTC. Protein sequence: CASKGEYEQYF. The chain uses TRBV5-1 and TRBJ2-7; D gene ambiguous. V was clipped by 6 bases and J by 4 bases, with 8 bases between them. This CDR3 has 11 amino acids. CDR1 is SGHRS and CDR2 is YFSETQ in the germline V gene.

The chain recombines TRBV10-3 with TRBJ1-1; TRBD1 agrees at 9 bases. The germline gives CDR1 ENHRY, CDR2 SYGVKD. With V trimmed by 8 bases and J by 1 base, 14 bases remained unmatched. The CDR3 extends over 17 amino acids. The CDR3 coding sequence is TGTGCCATCGGGAAACAGGGGGCTACCAATCCGAACACTGAAGCTTTCTTT. Translating gives CAIGKQGATNPNTEAFF.